Shown below are 16 T cell receptor beta chains from a single sample sequenced in a study of cytomegalovirus exposure and HLA in healthy donors. The PCR made use of 60 Vbeta and 13 Jbeta primers. The method was immunoSEQ multiplex PCR; TCRdb's version includes in-frame clones alone and lacks a portion of them. Of 160,000 or so clones listed, 80% to 85% are singletons. The specimen was PBMCs. The receptors originated from a man aged 50-60 years in good health and CMV-seropositive.

This rearrangement joins TRBV11-2 to TRBJ2-7, with TRBD2 as a possible D gene (5 bases). Germline-derived CDR1 and CDR2 are SGHAT and FQNNGV. Trimming shortened V by 1 base and J by 2 bases, and 12 bases separated the two germline ends. This CDR3 is built from 15 residues. CDR3 coding DNA: TGTGCCAGCAGCTTAGGGCGGGCCCAGACCTACGAGCAGTACTTC. Translated: CASSLGRAQTYEQYF.

The chain carries TRBV9 and TRBJ2-1; D might be TRBD2 (6 bases). Between the trimmed V and J ends, which lost 3 bases and 7 bases, there was a span of 17 bases. Germline V CDR1 and CDR2: SGDLS, YYNGEE. This CDR3 spans 15 amino acids. The CDR3 DNA reads TGTGCCAGCAGCGGGGACTCATCGCCTAAGAATGAGCAGTTCTTC. The encoded protein is CASSGDSSPKNEQFF.

V usage is TRBV28 and J usage is TRBJ1-1; D is ambiguous. Germline loops: CDR1 MDHEN, CDR2 SYDVKM. With 5 bases removed from V and 1 base from J, the gap between germline ends came to 8 bases. The CDR3 runs to 13 residues. The CDR3 protein is CASSTTENTEAFF. CDR3 DNA sequence: TGTGCCAGCAGTACCACAGAGAACACTGAAGCTTTCTTT.

The V and J genes are TRBV5-1 and TRBJ2-3; D is unclear. V gave up 4 bases and J gave up 0 bases, with 15 bases separating them. Per germline, CDR1 SGHRS and CDR2 YFSETQ. This CDR3 comprises 16 residues. CDR3 sequence (DNA): TGCGCCAGCAGCCTGCCAACGGCGACTAGCACAGATACGCAGTATTTT. It is translated as CASSLPTATSTDTQYF.

Concerning this clone itself: This CDR3 is also generated by other DNA sequences in the sample. The chain links TRBV19 to TRBJ2-5, with 7 nucleotides matching TRBD1. The germline CDR1 and CDR2 sequences are LNHDA and SQIVND (reference sequence). The V segment lost 3 bases and the J segment 1 base; nucleotides outside the gene matches: 2. The length of the CDR3 is 14 residues. The CDR3 bases are TGTGCCAGTAGTATCGGGACAGCCCAAGAGACCCAGTACTTC. Its translation: CASSIGTAQETQYF.

The gene calls are TRBV7-2 and TRBJ1-1; TRBD1 might be the D (5 bases). The CDR3 spans 14 residues. Germline V gives CDR1 SGHTA, CDR2 FQGNSA. Deletions cut 9 bases from V and 0 bases from J, with 14 bases between. In DNA, the CDR3 is TGTGCCAGTTCGACAGTGCCCATGAACACTGAAGCTTTCTTT. It is translated as CASSTVPMNTEAFF.

This sequence joins TRBV30 and TRBJ2-1, with a possible D match to TRBD2 (5 bases). Germline CDR1 reads GTSNPN; CDR2 reads SVGIG (reference sequence). The CDR3 has 10 residues. Trimming took off 3 bases at V and 16 bases at J, with 13 bases between the two ends. Written as DNA, the CDR3 is TGTGCCTGGAGGAGGGATAAGGTTTTCTTC. Its protein is CAWRRDKVFF.

This sequence joins TRBV9 and TRBJ1-5; 10 nucleotides line up with TRBD1. V lost 0 bases to trimming and J lost 6 bases; unmatched junction nucleotides: 0. Germline lookup yields CDR1 SGDLS and CDR2 YYNGEE. This CDR3 has 14 residues. CDR3 residues: CASSVGDRGQPQHF. The CDR3, as DNA: TGTGCCAGCAGCGTAGGGGACAGGGGTCAGCCCCAGCATTTT.

The rearrangement links TRBV28 to TRBJ2-7, with 8 bases aligning to TRBD1. CDR1 and CDR2 (germline): MDHEN, SYDVKM. Trimming took 5 bases from V and 0 from J; bases not matched to a gene: 6. The CDR3 is 15 residues long. This CDR3 is CASSATGGSSYEQYF. The CDR3 DNA sequence: TGTGCCAGCAGTGCAACAGGGGGGAGCTCCTACGAGCAGTACTTC.

V usage is TRBV6-1 and J usage is TRBJ2-7; 8 bases line up with TRBD2. The CDR3 runs to 15 residues. Germline CDR1 reads MNHNS; CDR2 reads SASEGT. The J segment lost 5 bases and the V segment lost 3 bases, leaving 9 bases of the junction unmatched. CDR3 residues: CASSELAAGGNEQYF. The CDR3 DNA reads TGTGCCAGCAGTGAGCTCGCGGCGGGGGGTAACGAGCAGTACTTC.

This chain joins TRBV11-2 and TRBJ2-3, with 7 bases matching TRBD1. V lost 1 base, J lost 3 bases, and 4 bases stayed unmatched. Germline lookup yields CDR1 SGHAT and CDR2 FQNNGV. This CDR3 region has 15 residues. The CDR3, as DNA: TGTGCCAGCAGCTTAGCCAGGGGGATTACAGATACGCAGTATTTT. Residues: CASSLARGITDTQYF.

V usage is TRBV5-6 and J usage is TRBJ1-6, with 9 bases that match TRBD1. The J segment lost 8 bases and the V segment lost 4 bases, leaving 4 bases of the junction unmatched. Per germline, CDR1 SGHDT and CDR2 YYEEEE. The CDR3 covers 14 residues. The CDR3 DNA reads TGTGCCAGCAGCCCCGGGACAGGGTATTCACCCCTCCACTTT. Its protein is CASSPGTGYSPLHF.

The rearrangement links TRBV18 to TRBJ2-1; 10 bases are shared with TRBD1. CDR3 size: 15 residues. With V trimmed by 3 bases and J by 8 bases, 7 bases remained unmatched. CDR1 KGHSH and CDR2 LQKENI come from the germline V gene. In nucleotides, the CDR3 is TGTGCCAGCTCACCTCTGGGACAGGGGTGGGATGAGCAGTTCTTC. Protein: CASSPLGQGWDEQFF.

The gene calls are TRBV27 and TRBJ2-3; 9 positions match TRBD2. The V and J ends lost 4 bases and 4 bases, in that order; junction bases with no gene match: 3. Germline loops: CDR1 MNHEY, CDR2 SMNVEV (reference sequence). This CDR3 is 14 amino acids long. CDR3 DNA sequence: TGTGCCAGCAGTTCGCGCGGGAGGGCAGATACGCAGTATTTT. It is translated as CASSSRGRADTQYF.

This clone appeared a few times. This specimen includes other DNA sequences encoding the same CDR3. The rearrangement uses TRBV9 and TRBJ2-1; D possibly corresponds to TRBD2 (6 bases). Trimming removed 4 bases from V and 1 base from J, with 6 bases in between. Germline loops: CDR1 SGDLS, CDR2 YYNGEE. This CDR3 comprises 13 residues. The CDR3 loop is CASSRGSYNEQFF. DNA for the CDR3: TGTGCCAGCAGCCGGGGGTCCTACAATGAGCAGTTCTTC.

The chain carries TRBV2 and TRBJ2-1, with unresolved D. The CDR3 is 12 residues long. The germline CDR1 and CDR2 sequences are SNHLY and FYNNEI. The ends were cut back, 4 bases at V and 3 bases at J, with 4 bases in the middle. The CDR3 is CASSVYYNEQFF. CDR3 DNA: TGTGCCAGCAGTGTCTACTACAATGAGCAGTTCTTC.